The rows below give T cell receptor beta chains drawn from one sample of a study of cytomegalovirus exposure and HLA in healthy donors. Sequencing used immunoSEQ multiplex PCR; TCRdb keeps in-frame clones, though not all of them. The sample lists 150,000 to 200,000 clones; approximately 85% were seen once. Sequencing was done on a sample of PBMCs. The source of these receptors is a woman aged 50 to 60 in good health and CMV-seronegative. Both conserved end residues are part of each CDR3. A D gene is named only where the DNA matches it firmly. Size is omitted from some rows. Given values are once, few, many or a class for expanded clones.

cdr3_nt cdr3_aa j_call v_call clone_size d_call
TGCAGCGTCCGCCGTGGCCGAAACTATGGCTACACCTTC CSVRRGRNYGYTF TRBJ1-2 TRBV29-1 - -
TGTGCCAGCAGAACCGGGTACTCTGGAAACACCATATATTTT CASRTGYSGNTIYF TRBJ1-3 TRBV11-2 - -
TGCAGCGTTGCTGGGGGCGCCGACTATGGCTACACCTTC CSVAGGADYGYTF TRBJ1-2 TRBV29-1 - -
TGTGCCAGCTCCCAAGGGGCCGGCGGGAGTTTGAAAGATACGCAGTATTTT CASSQGAGGSLKDTQYF TRBJ2-3 TRBV18 - TRBD2
TGTGCCAGCAGTGAGGTATCCGTCGCTAATGGCTACACCTTC CASSEVSVANGYTF TRBJ1-2 TRBV7-9 - -
TGTGCCAGCAGCCATCCCACGACTAGGCGTGGCAATGAGCAGTTCTTC CASSHPTTRRGNEQFF TRBJ2-1 TRBV4-2 - -
TGTGCCAGCAGCCAAGGGTGGCTAGCGGCTAGCACAGATACGCAGTATTTT CASSQGWLAASTDTQYF TRBJ2-3 TRBV11-2 - TRBD2
TGCGCCAGCAGCTTGGGCTCAGGCTATGGGCAGCCCCAGCATTTT CASSLGSGYGQPQHF TRBJ1-5 TRBV5-1 - -
TGTGCCAGCGCCTTGGCGGGGGAAAACATTCAGTACTTC CASALAGENIQYF TRBJ2-4 TRBV5-4 - TRBD2
TGTGCCAGCAGCTCCTCAGCGGGACAGGGTGGCGAGCAGTACTTC CASSSSAGQGGEQYF TRBJ2-7 TRBV11-3 - TRBD1
TGTGCCAGCAGTGGGACTAGCGGGAGTATTTCCTACAATGAGCAGTTCTTC CASSGTSGSISYNEQFF TRBJ2-1 TRBV27 - TRBD2
TGTGCCAGCAGCCAATACTCCGACACTGAAGCTTTCTTT CASSQYSDTEAFF TRBJ1-1 TRBV5-4 - -
TGTGCCAGCAGCTTAATTAACCCCCGCGCGGAGACCCAGTACTTC CASSLINPRAETQYF TRBJ2-5 TRBV7-2 - -
TGTGCCAGCAGCCAAGATTTGAGGGATGAGCAGTACTTC CASSQDLRDEQYF TRBJ2-7 TRBV4-2 once -
TGCAGCGTGGAGAGAATTAACACTGAAGCTTTCTTT CSVERINTEAFF TRBJ1-1 TRBV29-1 - -
TGTGCCAGCAGTAACCGACAGGGGAATCAGCCCCAGCATTTT CASSNRQGNQPQHF TRBJ1-5 TRBV28 few TRBD1
TGCGCCAGCAGCTTGGCCGGGAGCTCCTACAATGAGCAGTTCTTC CASSLAGSSYNEQFF TRBJ2-1 TRBV5-1 - -
TGTGCCAGCTCGACAGGGGTGGAGGATACGCAGTATTTT CASSTGVEDTQYF TRBJ2-3 TRBV25-1 - TRBD1
TGTGCCAGCAGTGGGGGTAGGGGCCTAATGGGCTACACCTTC CASSGGRGLMGYTF TRBJ1-2 TRBV6-1 - -
TGTGCCAGCAGAAGGGACAGGGAAGAAGGCTACACCTTC CASRRDREEGYTF TRBJ1-2 TRBV2 - TRBD1
TGTGCCAGCAGCTTAGCACCGGGATCCCGAACCTACGAGCAGTACTTC CASSLAPGSRTYEQYF TRBJ2-7 TRBV7-2 - -
TGCGCCAGCAGCCATACCGGGACAGGGGAGGTAGCCCAGCATTTT CASSHTGTGEVAQHF TRBJ1-5 TRBV4-1 - TRBD1
TGTGCCAGTACCTTCAGGGGCAACACTGAAGCTTTCTTT CASTFRGNTEAFF TRBJ1-1 TRBV19 - -
TGTGCCAGCAGTTACGAAGGCGGGAGGGCCACAGATACGCAGTATTTT CASSYEGGRATDTQYF TRBJ2-3 TRBV6-5 - TRBD2
TGTGCCAGCAGCTCCCGGGACACCAGCTATGGCTACACCTTC CASSSRDTSYGYTF TRBJ1-2 TRBV5-8 - -
TGTGCCAGCAGCCCGACAGGGGATCTGATCTATGGCTACACCTTC CASSPTGDLIYGYTF TRBJ1-2 TRBV4-2 - TRBD1
TGTGCCTGGAGATTTATCTACAGGGGCCGGACTGAAGCTTTCTTT CAWRFIYRGRTEAFF TRBJ1-1 TRBV30 - TRBD1
TGTGCCACCAGCAGAGATTGGCAGGCTCAAGAGACCCAGTACTTC CATSRDWQAQETQYF TRBJ2-5 TRBV15 - -
TGCGCCAGCGCTAAAGACGGCGGATCAACCTACAATGAGCAGTTCTTC CASAKDGGSTYNEQFF TRBJ2-1 TRBV5-1 - -
TGCAGCGTTTCTACCCTAAGCTCTGGAAACACCATATATTTT CSVSTLSSGNTIYF TRBJ1-3 TRBV29-1 - -
TGTGCCAGCTCACGACAGAGTACTAATGAAAAACTGTTTTTT CASSRQSTNEKLFF TRBJ1-4 TRBV18 - -
TGTGCCAGCCACCTTGGGGCTAGCGGGTCCTACGAGCAGTACTTC CASHLGASGSYEQYF TRBJ2-7 TRBV6-5 - TRBD2